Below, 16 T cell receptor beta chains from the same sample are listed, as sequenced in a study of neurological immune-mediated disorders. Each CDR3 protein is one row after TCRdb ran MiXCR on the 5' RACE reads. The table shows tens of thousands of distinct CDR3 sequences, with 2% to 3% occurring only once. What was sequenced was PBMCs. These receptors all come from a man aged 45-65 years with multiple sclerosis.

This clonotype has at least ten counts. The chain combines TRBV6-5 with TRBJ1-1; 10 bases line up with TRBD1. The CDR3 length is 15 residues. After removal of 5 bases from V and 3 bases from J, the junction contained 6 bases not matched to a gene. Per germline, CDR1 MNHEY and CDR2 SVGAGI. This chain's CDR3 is CASSNRDRGHTEAFF. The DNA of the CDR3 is TGTGCCAGCAGTAACCGGGACAGGGGACACACTGAAGCTTTCTTT.

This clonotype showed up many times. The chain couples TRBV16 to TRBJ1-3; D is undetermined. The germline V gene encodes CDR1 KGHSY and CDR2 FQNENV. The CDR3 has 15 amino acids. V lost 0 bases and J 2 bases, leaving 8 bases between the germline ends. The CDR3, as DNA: TGTGCCAGCAGCCAATCGATTCAGACTGGAAACACCATATATTTT. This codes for CASSQSIQTGNTIYF.

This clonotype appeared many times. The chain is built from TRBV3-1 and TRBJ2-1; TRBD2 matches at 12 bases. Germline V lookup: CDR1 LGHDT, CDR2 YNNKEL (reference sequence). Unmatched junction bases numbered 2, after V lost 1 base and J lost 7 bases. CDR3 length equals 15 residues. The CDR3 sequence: CASSQASGGANEQFF. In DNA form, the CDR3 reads TGTGCCAGCAGCCAAGCTAGCGGGGGGGCTAATGAGCAGTTCTTC.

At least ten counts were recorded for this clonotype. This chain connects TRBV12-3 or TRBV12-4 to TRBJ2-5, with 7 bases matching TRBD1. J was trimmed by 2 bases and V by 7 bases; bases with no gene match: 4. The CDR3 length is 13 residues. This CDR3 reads CASTEGQQETQYF. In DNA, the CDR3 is TGTGCCAGCACCGAGGGACAGCAAGAGACCCAGTACTTC.

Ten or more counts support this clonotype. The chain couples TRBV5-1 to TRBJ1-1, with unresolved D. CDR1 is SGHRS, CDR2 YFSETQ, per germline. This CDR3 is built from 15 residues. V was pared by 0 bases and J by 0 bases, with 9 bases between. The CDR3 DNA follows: TGCGCCAGCAGCTTGGAGGGCAGAATGAACACTGAAGCTTTCTTT. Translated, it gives CASSLEGRMNTEAFF.

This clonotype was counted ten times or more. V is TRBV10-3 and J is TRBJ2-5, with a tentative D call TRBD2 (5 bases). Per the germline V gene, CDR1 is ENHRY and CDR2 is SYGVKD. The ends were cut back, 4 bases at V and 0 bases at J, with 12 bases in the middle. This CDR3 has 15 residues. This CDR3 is CAISGSAGNQETQYF. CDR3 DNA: TGTGCCATCAGTGGTTCGGCGGGCAACCAAGAGACCCAGTACTTC.

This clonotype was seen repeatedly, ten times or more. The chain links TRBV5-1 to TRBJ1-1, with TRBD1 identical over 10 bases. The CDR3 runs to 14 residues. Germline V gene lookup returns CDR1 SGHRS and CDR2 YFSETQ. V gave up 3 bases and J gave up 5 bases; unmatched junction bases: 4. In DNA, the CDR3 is TGCGCCAGCAGCTGGGGGACAGGGGCAACTGAAGCTTTCTTT. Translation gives CASSWGTGATEAFF.

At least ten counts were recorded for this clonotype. For the CDR3, the DNA is TGTGCCAGCAGCTTAGGGGCGACGAGCGGGGAGCTGTTTTTT. Its translation: CASSLGATSGELFF. V usage is TRBV7-2 and J usage is TRBJ2-2; no clear D. The CDR3 spans 14 residues. The V end was cut by 1 base, the J end by 7 bases, with 10 bases between. CDR1 and CDR2 (germline): SGHTA, FQGNSA.

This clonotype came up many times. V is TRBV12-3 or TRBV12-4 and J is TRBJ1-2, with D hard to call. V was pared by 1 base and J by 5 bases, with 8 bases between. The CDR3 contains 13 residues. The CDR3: CASSLDQTYGYTF. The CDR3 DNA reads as TGTGCCAGCAGTTTAGATCAGACTTATGGCTACACCTTC.

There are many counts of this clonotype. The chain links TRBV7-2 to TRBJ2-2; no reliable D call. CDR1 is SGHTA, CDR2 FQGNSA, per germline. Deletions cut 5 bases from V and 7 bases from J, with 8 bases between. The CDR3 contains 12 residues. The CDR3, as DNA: TGTGCCAGCAGCCCTCATCGCGGGGAGCTGTTTTTT. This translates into CASSPHRGELFF.

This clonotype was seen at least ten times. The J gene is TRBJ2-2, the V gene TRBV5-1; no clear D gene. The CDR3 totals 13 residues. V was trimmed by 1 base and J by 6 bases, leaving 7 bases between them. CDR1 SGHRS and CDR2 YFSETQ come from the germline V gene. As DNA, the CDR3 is TGCGCCAGCAGCTTGAATCCTTCCGGGGAGCTGTTTTTT. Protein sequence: CASSLNPSGELFF.

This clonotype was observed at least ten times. CDR3 region: CASRTATGYSYEQYF. As DNA, the CDR3 is TGTGCCAGCAGAACCGCCACAGGGTATTCCTACGAGCAGTACTTC. The chain recombines TRBV28 with TRBJ2-7; possible D gene TRBD1, 6 bases. The V end was cut by 6 bases, the J end by 1 base, with 16 bases between. Germline assignment: CDR1 MDHEN and CDR2 SYDVKM. CDR3 length: 15 amino acids. Filled out from reference TRBV28 and TRBJ2-7, the complete variable domain reads DVKVTQSSRYLVKRTGEKVFLECVQDMDHENMFWYRQDPGLGLRLIYFSYDVKMKEKGDIPEGYSVSREKKERFSLILESASTNQTSMYLCASRTATGYSYEQYFGPGTRLTVT.

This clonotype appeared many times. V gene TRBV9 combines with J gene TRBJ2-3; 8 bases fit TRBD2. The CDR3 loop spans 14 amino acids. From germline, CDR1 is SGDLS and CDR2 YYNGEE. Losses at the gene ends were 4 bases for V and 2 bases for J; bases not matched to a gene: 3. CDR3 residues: CASSRGGYTDTQYF. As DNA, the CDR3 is TGTGCCAGCAGCCGCGGGGGGTACACAGATACGCAGTATTTT.

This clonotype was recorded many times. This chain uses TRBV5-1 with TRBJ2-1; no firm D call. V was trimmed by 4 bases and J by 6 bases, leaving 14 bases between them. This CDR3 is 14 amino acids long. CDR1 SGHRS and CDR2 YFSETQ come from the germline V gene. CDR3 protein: CASSPWSTANEQFF. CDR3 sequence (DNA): TGCGCCAGCAGCCCATGGTCGACGGCCAATGAGCAGTTCTTC.

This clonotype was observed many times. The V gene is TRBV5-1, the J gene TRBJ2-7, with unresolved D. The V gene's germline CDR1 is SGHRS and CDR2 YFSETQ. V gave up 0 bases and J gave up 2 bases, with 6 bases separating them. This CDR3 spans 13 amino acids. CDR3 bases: TGCGCCAGCAGCTTGGCCGCCCCCTACGAGCAGTACTTC. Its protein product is CASSLAAPYEQYF.

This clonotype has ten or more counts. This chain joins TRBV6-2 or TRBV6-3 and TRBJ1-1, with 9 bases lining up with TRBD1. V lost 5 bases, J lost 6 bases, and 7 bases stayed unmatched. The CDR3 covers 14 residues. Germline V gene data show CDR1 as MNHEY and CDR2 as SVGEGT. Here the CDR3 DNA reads TGTGCCAGCAGTGCCGGGACAGGGTTCGCTGAAGCTTTCTTT. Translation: CASSAGTGFAEAFF.